The sample holds a few counts of the clone carrying this T cell receptor (beta chain). No antigen is known for it. The V segment lost 0 bases and the J segment 5 bases; nucleotides outside the gene matches: 10. The CDR3 contains 17 residues. CDR1 is SNHLY, CDR2 FYNNEI, per germline. TCRdb used MiXCR to reprocess the reads, holding one entry per CDR3 protein. The table lists more than 500,000 distinct CDR3 sequences, approximately 15% of them singletons. The data stem from a study of T cell repertoires in cytomegalovirus infection. As for the study in general: Both a matching HLA type and CMV infection were indicated by public TCR beta signatures. Study findings and constraints: In two of eight donors, the top clonotype was HLA-C-restricted CMV-specific.

This TCR was sampled from a human donor in good health (CMV status not recorded). Some clones in this sample may be carry-over from other donors' samples. Sequencing input: CD8+ T cells from PBMCs. V is TRBV2 and J is TRBJ2-5; TRBD2 aligns across 9 bases. The CDR3: CASSEAGDSGSGETQYF. The CDR3 DNA follows: TGTGCCAGCAGTGAAGCGGGGGATAGCGGGAGCGGGGAGACCCAGTACTTC.